These 22 T cell receptor beta chains were all obtained from the same sample, sequenced in a study of T cell responses to AZD1222 COVID-19 vaccine. Clones were read by immunoSEQ multiplex PCR, and TCRdb kept only the in-frame ones, dropping some. The sample shows about 85,000 clones, 85% of them seen only once. The source material was peripheral blood, sampled 28 days after the second AZD1222 dose. The receptor set was obtained from an adult who received the AZD1222 COVID-19 vaccine.

This clone was detected only once. The chain links TRBV7-9 to TRBJ1-6, with D possibly matching TRBD1 (6 bases). Trimming shortened V by 7 bases and J by 5 bases, and 15 bases separated the two germline ends. Looked up from germline, CDR1 is SEHNR and CDR2 is FQNEAQ (reference sequence). The CDR3 has 15 residues. CDR3 in DNA: TGTGCCAGCAAAGGCGGGACATTCAATAATTCACCCCTCCACTTT. This sequence encodes CASKGGTFNNSPLHF.

The genes are TRBV10-3 and TRBJ2-7, with 9 positions matching TRBD2. V lost 3 bases, J lost 3 bases, and 12 bases stayed unmatched. The CDR3 length is 17 residues. Germline assignment: CDR1 ENHRY and CDR2 SYGVKD. CDR3 sequence (DNA): TGTGCCATCAGTGACCCCCACAGGGGCGGGAGGGACTACGAGCAGTACTTC. This gives the protein CAISDPHRGGRDYEQYF.

The rearrangement links TRBV10-1 to TRBJ2-7, with 9 bases identical to TRBD1. Trimming at V came to 2 bases and at J to 5 bases, leaving 7 bases not matched to a gene. Germline values: CDR1 WNHNN, CDR2 SYGVQD (reference sequence). The CDR3 covers 15 residues. The CDR3 coding sequence is TGCGCCAGCAGTGAGATCCGGACAGGGGTGAACGAGCAGTACTTC. This encodes CASSEIRTGVNEQYF.

The chain has TRBV7-8 and TRBJ1-1; D unresolved. Trimming pared 0 bases from V and 2 bases from J, leaving 7 bases between. The CDR3 has 14 amino acids. The germline V gene encodes CDR1 SGHVS and CDR2 FQNEAQ. The CDR3 sequence: CASSLARRNTEAFF. The DNA for the CDR3 is TGTGCCAGCAGCTTAGCACGGAGAAACACTGAAGCTTTCTTT.

The chain carries TRBV19 and TRBJ1-3; the D is unclear. The V gene lost 4 bases and the J gene lost 0 bases, with 10 bases spanning the gap. The CDR3 consists of 15 residues. The germline gives CDR1 LNHDA, CDR2 SQIVND (reference sequence). CDR3 bases: TGTGCCAGTAGTAACCTAGGTGACTCTGGAAACACCATATATTTT. Amino acids: CASSNLGDSGNTIYF.

The CDR3 coding sequence is TGTGCCAGCAGCGCTACACAGGGGGCGGACACTGAAGCTTTCTTT. Encoded protein: CASSATQGADTEAFF. The rearrangement joins TRBV9 to TRBJ1-1; 9 positions match TRBD1. The CDR3 spans 15 residues. The germline V gene encodes CDR1 SGDLS and CDR2 YYNGEE. J gave up 3 bases and V 3 bases, and 6 bases lay outside the gene matches. Full variable domain (rest looked up from reference TRBV9 and TRBJ1-1): DSGVTQTPKHLITATGQRVTLRCSPRSGDLSVYWYQQSLDQGLQFLIQYYNGEERAKGNILERFSAQQFPDLHSELNLSSLELGDSALYFCASSATQGADTEAFFGQGTRLTVV.

The genes are TRBV23-1 and TRBJ2-2, with TRBD1 identical over 10 bases. TRBV23-1 is labeled an ORF, and its function is uncertain. This CDR3 contains 17 residues. With 2 bases clipped from V and 4 bases from J, the junction kept 7 bases outside the gene matches. In DNA form, the CDR3 reads TGCGCCAGCAGTCAAGGGGACAGGGGACTTGCCACCGGGGAGCTGTTTTTT. Its translation: CASSQGDRGLATGELFF.

The CDR3 protein is CASSQDVSMGNQPQHF. The CDR3 coding sequence is TGCGCCAGCAGCCAAGACGTTAGTATGGGGAATCAGCCCCAGCATTTT. The chain links TRBV4-1 to TRBJ1-5; D call uncertain. Trimming pared 0 bases from V and 4 bases from J, leaving 13 bases between. The CDR3 length is 16 residues. Germline V gives CDR1 MGHRA, CDR2 YSYEKL.

The genes are TRBV6-5 and TRBJ1-2, with D uncertain. Germline V gives CDR1 MNHEY, CDR2 SVGAGI. The germline V and J ends were trimmed by 7 bases and 7 bases, with 16 bases remaining between them. The CDR3 runs to 13 residues. The CDR3 is CASTSGLIRGYTF. CDR3 bases: TGTGCCAGCACCTCCGGTCTAATACGTGGCTACACCTTC.

This chain uses TRBV15 with TRBJ1-1, with D maybe TRBD1 (5 bases). Germline V gives CDR1 LNHNV, CDR2 YYDKDF (reference sequence). The CDR3 has 15 residues. The V end lost 1 base, the J end lost 6 bases, and 15 bases lay between the germline ends. CDR3 amino acids: CATSRGRGAGAEAFF. The DNA for the CDR3 is TGTGCCACCAGCAGAGGGCGCGGGGCTGGAGCTGAAGCTTTCTTT.

This chain connects TRBV19 to TRBJ1-6, with D possibly matching TRBD1 (6 bases). Germline V gene sequence: CDR1 LNHDA, CDR2 SQIVND (reference sequence). The length of the CDR3 is 13 residues. Between the trimmed V and J ends, which lost 11 bases and 3 bases, there was a span of 11 bases. The CDR3 is CASQGLYNSPLHF. For the CDR3, the DNA is TGTGCCTCACAGGGACTCTATAATTCACCCCTCCACTTT.

This chain connects TRBV7-9 to TRBJ1-1; maybe TRBD1 (5 bases). Germline V gene lookup returns CDR1 SEHNR and CDR2 FQNEAQ (reference sequence). The CDR3 spans 14 residues. Trimming stripped 8 bases from V and 1 base from J, with 14 bases between. The CDR3 sequence is CASAPPGANTEAFF. CDR3 DNA: TGTGCCAGCGCCCCCCCTGGGGCGAACACTGAAGCTTTCTTT.

The chain employs TRBV19 and TRBJ1-5, with 9 bases aligning to TRBD1. J gave up 7 bases and V 5 bases, and 9 bases lay outside the gene matches. The CDR3 runs 15 residues. Germline V CDR1 and CDR2: LNHDA, SQIVND (reference sequence). The DNA for the CDR3 is TGTGCCAGTAGTTTCCCGGGACAGGGCCGGCAGCCCCAGCATTTT. As protein: CASSFPGQGRQPQHF.

This clone was found many times. The V gene is TRBV11-2, the J gene TRBJ2-7; tentatively, D is TRBD1 (5 bases). Between the trimmed V and J ends, which lost 5 bases and 4 bases, there was a span of 21 bases. This CDR3 region has 16 residues. Looked up from germline, CDR1 is SGHAT and CDR2 is FQNNGV. CDR3 loop: CASSPLVGAGFYEQYF. Written as DNA, the CDR3 is TGTGCCAGCAGCCCGCTTGTTGGGGCAGGGTTTTACGAGCAGTACTTC.

The J gene is TRBJ1-1, the V gene TRBV18; a possible D gene is TRBD1 (6 bases). With 3 bases removed from V and 5 bases from J, the gap between germline ends came to 19 bases. The length of the CDR3 is 16 residues. The germline gives CDR1 KGHSH, CDR2 LQKENI. The CDR3 here is CASSPKPQGRDTEAFF. The DNA for the CDR3 is TGTGCCAGCTCACCGAAACCCCAGGGGCGTGATACTGAAGCTTTCTTT.

The J gene is TRBJ2-1, the V gene TRBV27; 10 nucleotides line up with TRBD2. CDR3 length: 16 residues. CDR1 and CDR2 from the germline V gene are MNHEY and SMNVEV (reference sequence). J was trimmed by 8 bases and V by 5 bases; bases with no gene match: 12. The CDR3 bases are TGTGCCAGCAGTCCTACTATAGGGACTAGCGTCTATGAGCAGTTCTTC. It codes for CASSPTIGTSVYEQFF.

The chain uses TRBV30 and TRBJ1-3, with a weak D call TRBD1 (6 bases). Trimming pared 0 bases from V and 4 bases from J, leaving 16 bases between. This CDR3 spans 16 amino acids. Germline V gene data show CDR1 as GTSNPN and CDR2 as SVGIG (reference sequence). The CDR3 DNA is TGTGCCTGGAGTGTACCTCGGACAGCCACGGGAAACACCATATATTTT. As protein: CAWSVPRTATGNTIYF.

The genes are TRBV18 and TRBJ2-3; 8 bases are shared with TRBD2. Per germline, CDR1 KGHSH and CDR2 LQKENI. This CDR3 is built from 15 residues. After removal of 2 bases from V and 0 bases from J, the junction contained 1 base not matched to a gene. The CDR3 region has the DNA TGTGCCAGCTCACCAACTAGCGGCAGCACAGATACGCAGTATTTT. Its protein product is CASSPTSGSTDTQYF.

This clone was seen just once. The CDR3 spells CASSLLGYTEAFF. CDR3 coding DNA: TGTGCCAGCAGTTTATTAGGGTACACTGAAGCTTTCTTT. The chain uses TRBV27 and TRBJ1-1, with D unresolved. Germline V gene data show CDR1 as MNHEY and CDR2 as SMNVEV (reference sequence). The CDR3 loop spans 13 amino acids. V lost 1 base and J lost 3, with 6 bases in between.

This chain connects TRBV6-6 to TRBJ2-1; D is unclear. V gave up 7 bases and J gave up 1 base, with 5 bases separating them. The germline gives CDR1 MNHNY, CDR2 SVGAGI (reference sequence). There are 12 residues in the CDR3. The CDR3 loop reads CASIASYNEQFF. The DNA of the CDR3 is TGTGCCAGCATTGCTTCCTACAATGAGCAGTTCTTC.

The CDR3 sequence is CASMARDLYGYTF. The CDR3 DNA reads TGTGCCAGCATGGCTAGGGACCTCTATGGCTACACCTTC. This chain connects TRBV2 to TRBJ1-2, with D perhaps matching TRBD1 (5 bases). V was cut by 7 bases and J by 4 bases, with 13 bases left in between. The V gene's germline CDR1 is SNHLY and CDR2 FYNNEI. CDR3 length: 13 residues.

The chain couples TRBV2 to TRBJ2-3; TRBD1 matches at 9 bases. Germline V CDR1 and CDR2: SNHLY, FYNNEI. Trimming cost V 8 bases and J 9 bases; bases outside gene matches: 6. The CDR3 contains 12 residues. For the CDR3, the DNA is TGTGCCAGCCGACAGGGGGAGCGGACGCAGTATTTT. As protein: CASRQGERTQYF.